The rows below give T cell receptor beta chains drawn from one sample of a study of control samples from healthy donors and cancer patients. The method was immunoSEQ multiplex PCR; TCRdb's version includes in-frame clones alone and lacks a portion of them. The sample shows approximately 150,000 clones, 96% of them seen only once. Sequencing was carried out using blood. Source of these receptors: a woman under 40 in good health. Each CDR3 is given with its conserved first and last residue. The D gene is left open where the match is weak. Clone size is stated in some rows and not others, as once, few, many or a class when expanded.

14	-	TRBV24-1	TRBJ2-7	-	CATSDSSLPYEQYF	TGTGCCACCAGCGACTCAAGTTTGCCCTACGAGCAGTACTTC
15	TRBD2	TRBV4-1	TRBJ2-1	once	CASSQVSGRCNEQFF	TGCGCCAGCAGCCAAGTTAGCGGGAGGTGCAATGAGCAGTTCTTC
15	TRBD1	TRBV30	TRBJ2-3	-	CAWGWAGGFTDTQYF	TGTGCCTGGGGGTGGGCAGGGGGTTTCACAGATACGCAGTATTTT
15	-	TRBV7-7	TRBJ2-5	-	CASSPNLEPQETQYF	TGTGCTAGCAGCCCCAATCTCGAGCCCCAAGAGACCCAGTACTTC
15	-	TRBV5-8	TRBJ1-1	-	CASSLWITANTEAFF	TGTGCCAGCAGCCTATGGATAACAGCAAACACTGAAGCTTTCTTT
12	-	TRBV15	TRBJ1-4	-	CATSRWDEKLFF	TGTGCCACCAGCAGATGGGATGAAAAACTGTTTTTT
13	TRBD1	TRBV19	TRBJ2-3	-	CASRADRADTQYF	TGTGCCAGTAGGGCGGACAGGGCAGATACGCAGTATTTT
14	-	TRBV2	TRBJ1-5	-	CASSGTGMDQPQHF	TGTGCCAGCAGTGGTACAGGGATGGATCAGCCCCAGCATTTT
13	-	TRBV6-5	TRBJ1-5	-	CASSLSGNQPQHF	TGTGCCAGCAGCTTAAGCGGAAATCAGCCCCAGCATTTT
14	TRBD1	TRBV7-9	TRBJ1-1	-	CASSWDSTNTEAFF	TGTGCCAGCAGCTGGGACAGTACGAACACTGAAGCTTTCTTT
14	-	TRBV29-1	TRBJ1-2	once	CSVVERGASYGYTF	TGCAGCGTTGTGGAAAGGGGAGCCTCCTATGGCTACACCTTC
15	-	TRBV7-9	TRBJ1-5	-	CASSSTGILNQPQHF	TGTGCCAGCAGCTCCACAGGGATCCTCAATCAGCCCCAGCATTTT
15	-	TRBV9	TRBJ2-5	-	CASSVVGQGTETQYF	TGTGCCAGCAGCGTAGTGGGGCAGGGAACGGAGACCCAGTACTTC
12	-	TRBV30	TRBJ1-1	once	CAWIGGVTEAFF	TGTGCCTGGATCGGAGGGGTTACTGAAGCTTTCTTT
19	-	TRBV9	TRBJ1-2	-	CASSVGSRDSRFANYGYTF	TGTGCCAGCAGCGTAGGATCGCGGGACTCCCGTTTTGCTAACTATGGCTACACCTTC
15	-	TRBV5-4	TRBJ2-7	-	CARGVDRSFPYEQYF	TGTGCCAGGGGGGTCGACAGGTCCTTCCCCTACGAGCAGTACTTC
14	-	TRBV23-1	TRBJ1-5	-	CASSLTADNQPQHF	TGCGCCAGCAGTCTTACCGCCGACAATCAGCCCCAGCATTTT
15	-	TRBV3-1/TRBV3-2	TRBJ2-5	-	CASSPQYGPKETQYF	TGTGCCAGCAGCCCCCAGTACGGACCGAAAGAGACCCAGTACTTC
15	-	TRBV27	TRBJ2-7	few	CASSFFGGGSYEQYF	TGTGCCAGCAGTTTTTTTGGCGGCGGCTCCTACGAGCAGTACTTC
16	TRBD2	TRBV6-1	TRBJ2-1	-	CASSEALAGDEDEQFF	TGTGCCAGCAGTGAAGCACTAGCGGGAGATGAAGATGAGCAGTTCTTC
16	TRBD2	TRBV5-4	TRBJ2-3	-	CASSFLTSGGGDTQYF	TGTGCCAGCAGCTTCCTTACTAGCGGGGGAGGAGATACGCAGTATTTT
16	TRBD2	TRBV7-8	TRBJ2-1	-	CASSLAGLAVHNEQFF	TGTGCCAGCTCCTTGGCCGGACTAGCGGTTCACAATGAGCAGTTCTTC